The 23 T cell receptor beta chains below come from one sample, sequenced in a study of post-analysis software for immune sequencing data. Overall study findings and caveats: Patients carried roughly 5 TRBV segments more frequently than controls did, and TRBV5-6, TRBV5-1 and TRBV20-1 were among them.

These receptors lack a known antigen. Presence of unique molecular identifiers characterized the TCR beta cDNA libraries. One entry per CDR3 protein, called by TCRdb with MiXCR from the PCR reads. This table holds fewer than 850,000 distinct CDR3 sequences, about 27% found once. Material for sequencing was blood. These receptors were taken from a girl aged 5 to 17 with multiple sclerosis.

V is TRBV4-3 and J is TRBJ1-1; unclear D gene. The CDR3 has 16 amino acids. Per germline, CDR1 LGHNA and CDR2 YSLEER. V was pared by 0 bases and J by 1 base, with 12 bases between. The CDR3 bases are TGCGCCAGCAGCCAAGACCCGCGAGGCCCGAACACTGAAGCTTTCTTT. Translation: CASSQDPRGPNTEAFF.

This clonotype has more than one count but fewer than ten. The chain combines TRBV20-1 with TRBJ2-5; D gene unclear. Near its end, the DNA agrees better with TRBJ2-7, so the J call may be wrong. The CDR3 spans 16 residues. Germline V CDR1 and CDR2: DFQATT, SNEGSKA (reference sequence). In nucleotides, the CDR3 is TGCAGTGCTAGAGATAGGGAAGGTAAACTCTCCTACGAGCAGTACTTC. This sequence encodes CSARDREGKLSYEQYF.

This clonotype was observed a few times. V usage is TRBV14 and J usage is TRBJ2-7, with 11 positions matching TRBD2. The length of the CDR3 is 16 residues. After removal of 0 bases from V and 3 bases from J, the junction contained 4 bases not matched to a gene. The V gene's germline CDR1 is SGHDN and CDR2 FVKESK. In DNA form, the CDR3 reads TGTGCCAGCAGCCAAGATCTCCTAGCGGGAGGCTACGAGCAGTACTTC. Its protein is CASSQDLLAGGYEQYF. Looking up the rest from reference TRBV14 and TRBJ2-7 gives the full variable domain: EAGVTQFPSHSVIEKGQTVTLRCDPISGHDNLYWYRRVMGKEIKFLLHFVKESKQDESGMPNNRFLAERTGGTYSTLKVQPAELEDSGVYFCASSQDLLAGGYEQYFGPGTRLTVT.

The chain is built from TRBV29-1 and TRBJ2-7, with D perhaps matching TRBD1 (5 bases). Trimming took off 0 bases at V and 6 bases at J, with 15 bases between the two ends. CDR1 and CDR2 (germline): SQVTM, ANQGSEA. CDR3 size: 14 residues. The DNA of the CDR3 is TGCAGCGTTGAAGAGACAAGGCAGGGTGCCGAGCAGTACTTC. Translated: CSVEETRQGAEQYF.

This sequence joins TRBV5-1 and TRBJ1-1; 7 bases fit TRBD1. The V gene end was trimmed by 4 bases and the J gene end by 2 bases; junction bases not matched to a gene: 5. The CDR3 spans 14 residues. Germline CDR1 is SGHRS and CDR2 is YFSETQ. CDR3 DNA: TGCGCCAGCAGCGTCCACAGGGGAAACACTGAAGCTTTCTTT. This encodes CASSVHRGNTEAFF.

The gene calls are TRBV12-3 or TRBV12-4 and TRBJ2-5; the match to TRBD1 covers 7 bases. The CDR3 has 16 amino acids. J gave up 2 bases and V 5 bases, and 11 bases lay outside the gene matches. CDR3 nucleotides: TGTGCCAGCAGTCCACGTAGGACAGGACCTCAAGAGACCCAGTACTTC. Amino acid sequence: CASSPRRTGPQETQYF.

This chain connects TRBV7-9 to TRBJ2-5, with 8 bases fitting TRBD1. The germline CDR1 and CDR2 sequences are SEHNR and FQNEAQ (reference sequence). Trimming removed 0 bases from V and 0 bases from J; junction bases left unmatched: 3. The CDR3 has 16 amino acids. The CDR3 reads CASSLAPDRDQETQYF. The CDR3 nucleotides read TGTGCCAGCAGCTTAGCGCCGGACAGGGACCAAGAGACCCAGTACTTC.

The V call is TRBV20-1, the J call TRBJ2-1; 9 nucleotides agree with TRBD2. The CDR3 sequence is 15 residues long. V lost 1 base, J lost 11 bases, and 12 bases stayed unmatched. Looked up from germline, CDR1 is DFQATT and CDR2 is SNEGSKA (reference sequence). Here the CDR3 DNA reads TGCAGTGCTAGAGGGGCGGCTAGCGGGGTCCGGAAGCAGTTCTTC. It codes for CSARGAASGVRKQFF.

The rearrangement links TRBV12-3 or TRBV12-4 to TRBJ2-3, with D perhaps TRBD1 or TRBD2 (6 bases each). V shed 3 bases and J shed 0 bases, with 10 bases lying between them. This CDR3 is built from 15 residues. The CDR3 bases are TGTGCCAGCAGTTTGGACAGCGGGAGCACAGATACGCAGTATTTT. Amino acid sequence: CASSLDSGSTDTQYF.

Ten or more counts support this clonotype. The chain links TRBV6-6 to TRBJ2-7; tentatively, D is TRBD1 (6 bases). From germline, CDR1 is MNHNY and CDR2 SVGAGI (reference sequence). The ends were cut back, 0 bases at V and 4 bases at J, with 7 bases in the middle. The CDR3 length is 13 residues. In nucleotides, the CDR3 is TGTGCCAGCAGTTACTCAGACAGGTACGAGCAGTACTTC. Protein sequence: CASSYSDRYEQYF.

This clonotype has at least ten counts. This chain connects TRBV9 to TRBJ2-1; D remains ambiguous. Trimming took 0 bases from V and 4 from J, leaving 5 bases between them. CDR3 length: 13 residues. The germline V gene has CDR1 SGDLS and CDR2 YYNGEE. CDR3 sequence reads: CASSVVGYNEQFF. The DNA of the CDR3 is TGTGCCAGCAGCGTAGTGGGGTACAATGAGCAGTTCTTC.

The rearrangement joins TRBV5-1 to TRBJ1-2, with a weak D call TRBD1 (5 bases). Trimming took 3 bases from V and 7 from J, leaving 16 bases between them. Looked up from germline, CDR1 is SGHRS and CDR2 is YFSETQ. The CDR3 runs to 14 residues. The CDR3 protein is CASSSDGTSRGYTF. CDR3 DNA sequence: TGCGCCAGCAGCTCTGACGGGACTTCGCGTGGCTACACCTTC.

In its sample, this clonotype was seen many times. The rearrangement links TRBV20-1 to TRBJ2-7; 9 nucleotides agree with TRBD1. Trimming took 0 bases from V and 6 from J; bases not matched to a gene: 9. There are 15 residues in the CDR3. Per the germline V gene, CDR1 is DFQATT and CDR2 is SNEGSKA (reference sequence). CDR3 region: CSARDGGQGSGEQYF. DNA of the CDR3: TGCAGTGCTAGAGATGGGGGACAGGGATCCGGCGAGCAGTACTTC.

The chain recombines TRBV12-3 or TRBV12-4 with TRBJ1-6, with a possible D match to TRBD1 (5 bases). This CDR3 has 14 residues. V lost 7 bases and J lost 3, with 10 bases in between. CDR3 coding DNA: TGTGCCAGCACCCTCGACAGCTATAATTCACCCCTCCACTTT. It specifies CASTLDSYNSPLHF.

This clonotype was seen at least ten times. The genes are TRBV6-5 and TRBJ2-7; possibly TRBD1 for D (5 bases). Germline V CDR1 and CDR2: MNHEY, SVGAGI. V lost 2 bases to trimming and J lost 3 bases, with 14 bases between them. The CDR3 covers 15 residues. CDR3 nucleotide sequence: TGTGCCAGCAGTTACGCTTCAGGGCCTAACTACGAGCAGTACTTC. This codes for CASSYASGPNYEQYF.

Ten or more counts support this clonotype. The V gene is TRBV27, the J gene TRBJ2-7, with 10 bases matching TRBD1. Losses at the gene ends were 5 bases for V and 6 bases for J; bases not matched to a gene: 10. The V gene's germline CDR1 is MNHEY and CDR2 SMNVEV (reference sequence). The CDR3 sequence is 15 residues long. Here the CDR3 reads CASSPRQGAYREQYF. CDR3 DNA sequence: TGTGCCAGCAGTCCTCGACAGGGGGCCTATCGCGAGCAGTACTTC.

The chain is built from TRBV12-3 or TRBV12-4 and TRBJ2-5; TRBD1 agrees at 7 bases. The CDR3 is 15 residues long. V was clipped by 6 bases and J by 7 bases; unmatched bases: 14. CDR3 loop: CASREETGIKGTQYF. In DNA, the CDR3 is TGTGCCAGCAGGGAGGAGACAGGGATTAAGGGGACCCAGTACTTC.

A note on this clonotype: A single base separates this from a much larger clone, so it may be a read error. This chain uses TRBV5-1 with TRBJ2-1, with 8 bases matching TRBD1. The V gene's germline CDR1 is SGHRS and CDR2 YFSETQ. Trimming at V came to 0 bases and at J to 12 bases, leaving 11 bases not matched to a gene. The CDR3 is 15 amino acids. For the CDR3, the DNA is TGCGCCAGCAGCTTGGCACAGACAGGGGATGGCGGGCAGTTCTTC. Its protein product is CASSLAQTGDGGQFF. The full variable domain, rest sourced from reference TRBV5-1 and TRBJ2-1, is KAGVTQTPRYLIKTRGQQVTLSCSPISGHRSVSWYQQTPGQGLQFLFEYFSETQRNKGNFPGRFSGRQFSNSRSEMNVSTLELGDSALYLCASSLAQTGDGGQFFGPGTRLTVL.

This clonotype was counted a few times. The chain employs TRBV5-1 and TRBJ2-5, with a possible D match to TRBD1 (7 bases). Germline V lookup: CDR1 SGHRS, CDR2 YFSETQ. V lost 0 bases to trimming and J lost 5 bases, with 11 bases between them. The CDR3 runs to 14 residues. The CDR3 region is CASSLAEGAETQYF. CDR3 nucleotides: TGCGCCAGCAGCTTGGCGGAGGGGGCGGAGACCCAGTACTTC.

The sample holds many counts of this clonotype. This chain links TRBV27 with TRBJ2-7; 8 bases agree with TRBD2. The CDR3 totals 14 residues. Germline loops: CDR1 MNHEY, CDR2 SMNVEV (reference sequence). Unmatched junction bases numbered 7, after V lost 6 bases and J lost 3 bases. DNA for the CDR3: TGTGCCAGCAGCCAAATGGGACTAGTCTACGAGCAGTACTTC. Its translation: CASSQMGLVYEQYF.

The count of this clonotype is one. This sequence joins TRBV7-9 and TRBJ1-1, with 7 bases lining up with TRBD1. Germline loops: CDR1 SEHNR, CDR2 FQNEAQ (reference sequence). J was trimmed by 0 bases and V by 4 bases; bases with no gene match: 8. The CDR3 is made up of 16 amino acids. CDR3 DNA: TGTGCCAGCAGCTCCCCCACAGGGGAAATGAACACTGAAGCTTTCTTT. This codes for CASSSPTGEMNTEAFF. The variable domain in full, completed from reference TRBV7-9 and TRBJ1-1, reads DTGVSQNPRHKITKRGQNVTFRCDPISEHNRLYWYRQTLGQGPEFLTYFQNEAQLEKSRLLSDRFSAERPKGSFSTLEIQRTEQGDSAMYLCASSSPTGEMNTEAFFGQGTRLTVV.

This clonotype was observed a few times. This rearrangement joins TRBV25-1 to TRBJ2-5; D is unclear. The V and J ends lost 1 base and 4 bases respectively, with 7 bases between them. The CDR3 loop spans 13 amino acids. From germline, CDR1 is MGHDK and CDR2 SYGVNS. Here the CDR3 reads CASSELPGETQYF. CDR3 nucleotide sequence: TGTGCCAGCAGTGAATTGCCCGGAGAGACCCAGTACTTC.

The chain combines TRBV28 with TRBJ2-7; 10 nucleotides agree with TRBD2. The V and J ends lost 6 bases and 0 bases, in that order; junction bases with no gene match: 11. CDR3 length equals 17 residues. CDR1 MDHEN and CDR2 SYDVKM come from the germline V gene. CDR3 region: CASSLAATSGYSYEQYF. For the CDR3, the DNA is TGTGCCAGCAGCCTGGCTGCGACTAGCGGGTACTCCTACGAGCAGTACTTC.